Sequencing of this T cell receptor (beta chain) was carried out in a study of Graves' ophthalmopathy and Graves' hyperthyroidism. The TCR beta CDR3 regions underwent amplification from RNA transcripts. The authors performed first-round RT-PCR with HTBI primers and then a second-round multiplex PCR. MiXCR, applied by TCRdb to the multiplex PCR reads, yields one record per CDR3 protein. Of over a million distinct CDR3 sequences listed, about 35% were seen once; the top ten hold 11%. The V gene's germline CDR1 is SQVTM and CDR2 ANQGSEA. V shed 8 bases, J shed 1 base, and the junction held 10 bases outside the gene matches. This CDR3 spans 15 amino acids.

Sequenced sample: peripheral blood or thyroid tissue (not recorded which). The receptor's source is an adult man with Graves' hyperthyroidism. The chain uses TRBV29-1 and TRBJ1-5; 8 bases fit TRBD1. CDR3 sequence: CSSLEGQASNQPQHF. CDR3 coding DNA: TGCAGCAGTTTAGAGGGACAGGCAAGCAATCAGCCCCAGCATTTT.